This is a list of T cell receptor beta chains from one sample in a study of OX40 agonist ivuxolimab in advanced cancers. Assay used: immunoSEQ multiplex PCR; TCRdb lists only in-frame clones, some missing. The sample has under 40,000 clones; roughly nine tenths are singletons. The sequencing used CD4+ or CD8+ T cells sorted from blood, collected in a trial of the OX40 agonist ivuxolimab. The source is an adult with an advanced solid tumor such as melanoma, head and neck, liver or kidney cancer. Both conserved end residues are part of each CDR3. The order of the fields is D gene, J gene, V gene, clone size, CDR3 protein, CDR3 DNA. D genes are given only for firm matches. The size entry is marked missing in some rows and otherwise reads once, few, many or a size class.

D: TRBD1; J: TRBJ2-7; V: TRBV5-8; size: NA; CDR3: CASSSPEKTGSYEQYF; DNA: TGTGCCAGCAGCTCCCCGGAAAAGACAGGGTCCTACGAGCAGTACTTC
D: NA; J: TRBJ2-6; V: TRBV28; size: NA; CDR3: CASSSDPRGANVLTF; DNA: TGTGCCAGCAGTTCAGACCCACGAGGGGCCAACGTCCTGACTTTC
D: NA; J: TRBJ1-1; V: TRBV9; size: NA; CDR3: CASSPRGHINTEAFF; DNA: TGTGCCAGCAGCCCGAGAGGACACATCAACACTGAAGCTTTCTTT
D: TRBD1; J: TRBJ2-7; V: TRBV27; size: NA; CDR3: CASSHRTGDYEQYF; DNA: TGTGCCAGCAGCCACCGGACAGGGGACTACGAGCAGTACTTC
D: NA; J: TRBJ2-2; V: TRBV11-3; size: NA; CDR3: CASKTYTGELFF; DNA: TGTGCCAGCAAAACCTACACCGGGGAGCTGTTTTTT
D: NA; J: TRBJ1-2; V: TRBV5-1; size: medium-sized; CDR3: CASSQKPQGFNYGYTF; DNA: TGCGCCAGCAGCCAAAAACCCCAGGGCTTTAACTATGGCTACACCTTC
D: NA; J: TRBJ1-1; V: TRBV13; size: NA; CDR3: CASSLGQGPEAFF; DNA: TGTGCCAGCAGCTTAGGTCAGGGGCCTGAAGCTTTCTTT
D: NA; J: TRBJ1-2; V: TRBV9; size: NA; CDR3: CASSVEGALNYGYTF; DNA: TGTGCCAGCAGCGTAGAAGGGGCCCTCAACTATGGCTACACCTTC
D: NA; J: TRBJ1-1; V: TRBV19; size: few; CDR3: CASSTTRGNTEAFF; DNA: TGTGCCAGTAGTACGACCCGTGGGAACACTGAAGCTTTCTTT
D: NA; J: TRBJ1-3; V: TRBV19; size: NA; CDR3: CASSIELAFSGNTIYF; DNA: TGTGCCAGTAGTATAGAGTTGGCCTTCTCTGGAAACACCATATATTTT
D: NA; J: TRBJ1-6; V: TRBV21-1; size: NA; CDR3: CASSKASPRTRKSSYNSPLHF; DNA: TGTGCCAGCAGCAAAGCATCCCCTAGGACACGCAAGAGCTCCTATAATTCACCCCTCCACTTT
D: NA; J: TRBJ1-2; V: TRBV7-2; size: NA; CDR3: CASSRSGTLDSYYGYTF; DNA: TGTGCCAGCAGCCGTAGCGGTACCCTTGACAGCTACTATGGCTACACCTTC
D: TRBD1; J: TRBJ1-5; V: TRBV27; size: NA; CDR3: CASSLRPGDRVNQPQHF; DNA: TGTGCCAGCAGTTTAAGGCCCGGGGACAGGGTGAATCAGCCCCAGCATTTT
D: NA; J: TRBJ2-7; V: TRBV5-1; size: NA; CDR3: CASSLEGMEQYF; DNA: TGCGCCAGCAGCTTGGAGGGGATGGAGCAGTACTTC
D: TRBD1; J: TRBJ1-1; V: TRBV6-5; size: NA; CDR3: CASSYSSAGGFPEAFF; DNA: TGTGCCAGCAGTTACTCCTCCGCAGGGGGTTTCCCTGAAGCTTTCTTT
D: NA; J: TRBJ2-7; V: TRBV2; size: NA; CDR3: CASRGGTGASYEQYF; DNA: TGTGCCAGCAGGGGGGGGACAGGAGCCTCCTACGAGCAGTACTTC
D: TRBD2; J: TRBJ2-3; V: TRBV7-9; size: NA; CDR3: CASSPGLAELSTDTQYF; DNA: TGTGCCAGCAGCCCGGGACTAGCGGAACTCAGCACAGATACGCAGTATTTT
D: NA; J: TRBJ1-5; V: TRBV30; size: few; CDR3: CAYGVYSNQPQHF; DNA: TGTGCCTACGGGGTATATAGCAATCAGCCCCAGCATTTT
D: TRBD2; J: TRBJ2-2; V: TRBV6-1; size: NA; CDR3: CAISAGLAIGELFF; DNA: TGTGCCATTTCGGCGGGACTAGCGATCGGGGAGCTGTTTTTT
D: NA; J: TRBJ2-7; V: TRBV29-1; size: NA; CDR3: CSVEVSLYEQYF; DNA: TGCAGCGTTGAAGTCAGCTTATACGAGCAGTACTTC
D: NA; J: TRBJ2-5; V: TRBV7-9; size: NA; CDR3: CASSLEERGPVGDF; DNA: TGTGCCAGCAGCTTAGAGGAGAGAGGGCCGGTGGGGGACTTC